Listed here is a single T cell receptor (beta chain). What it recognizes is unknown. V shed 1 base and J shed 6 bases, with 14 bases lying between them. The germline V gene encodes CDR1 SGHRS and CDR2 YFSETQ. The CDR3 totals 14 residues. TCRdb reanalysed the reads using MiXCR and keeps one entry per CDR3 protein. The table lists more than 400,000 distinct CDR3 sequences, around a quarter of them singletons. The data originate from a study of T cell repertoires in cytomegalovirus infection. At the level of the study: Evidence of both CMV infection and a matching HLA type came from public TCR beta signatures. Broader study findings: Cumulative frequency of public TCR beta families picked out carriers of CMV plus the relevant HLA. It was HLA-C-restricted CMV-specific TCR beta clonotypes that dominated the response ex vivo.

Sample: PBMCs. This chain uses TRBV5-1 with TRBJ2-7, with D uncertain. The clonotype comes from a human donor in good health (CMV status not recorded). Some clones in this sample may be carry-over from other donors' samples. The CDR3 nucleotides read TGCGCCAGCAGCTTGCCCGGAGTACCCCCCGAGCAGTACTTC. Amino acids: CASSLPGVPPEQYF.